Presented here are 12 T cell receptor beta chains from one specimen sequenced in a study of T cells after yellow fever vaccination. Using its own MiXCR run on the 5' RACE reads, TCRdb lists one record per CDR3 protein. The sample shows a few hundred thousand distinct CDR3 sequences, more than 3.5% of them seen only once. The specimen comprised PBMCs, sampled 15 days after the yellow fever booster vaccination. The receptors were gathered from a man between 18 and 35 years old who received the YFV17D yellow fever vaccine.

With respect to this clonotype: This may come from a read error, since a much larger clone is one base off. The chain carries TRBV10-3 and TRBJ2-2; 8 nucleotides line up with TRBD1. Germline CDR1 is ENHRY and CDR2 is SYGVKD. This CDR3 is 13 amino acids long. As DNA, the CDR3 is TGTGCCATCAAATCAGGGGGCACCGTGGAGCTGTTTTTT. This translates into CAIKSGGTVELFF.

This clonotype was seen many times. V is TRBV12-3 or TRBV12-4 and J is TRBJ2-2; D gene unclear. Trimming shortened V by 3 bases and J by 0 bases, and 5 bases separated the two germline ends. The CDR3 spans 14 residues. The CDR3, as DNA: TGTGCCAGCAGTTTGCAGCCGAACACCGGGGAGCTGTTTTTT. It encodes CASSLQPNTGELFF.

Ten or more counts support this clonotype. The chain joins TRBV7-9 to TRBJ1-1, with 8 bases matching TRBD1. The junction had 4 bases not matched to a gene; V was cut back by 5 bases and J by 5 bases. This CDR3 has 13 residues. The germline V gene has CDR1 SEHNR and CDR2 FQNEAQ (reference sequence). The CDR3 loop reads CASSQQGGTEAFF. The CDR3 bases are TGTGCCAGCAGCCAACAGGGGGGGACTGAAGCTTTCTTT.

This clonotype was detected many times. The chain is built from TRBV7-9 and TRBJ2-3; TRBD2 is a possible D gene (5 bases). Germline CDR1 SEHNR, CDR2 FQNEAQ (reference sequence). The CDR3 is 18 amino acids. V lost 1 base and J lost 3, with 20 bases in between. This CDR3 reads CASSLGPPERTRTDTQYF. Written as DNA, the CDR3 is TGTGCCAGCAGCTTAGGCCCCCCTGAGCGGACCAGAACAGATACGCAGTATTTT.

This clonotype was observed at least ten times. This chain joins TRBV30 and TRBJ2-6; no definite D call. This CDR3 region has 16 residues. V was shortened by 2 bases and J by 1 base, with 12 bases between the two germline ends. Germline V CDR1 and CDR2: GTSNPN, SVGIG (reference sequence). The CDR3 reads CAWSFWFPSGANVLTF. The CDR3 DNA reads as TGTGCCTGGAGTTTTTGGTTCCCGTCTGGGGCCAACGTCCTGACTTTC.

This clonotype has at least ten counts. The CDR3 spells CASSRTPGEYEQYV. The CDR3 DNA reads as TGTGCCAGCAGTAGAACCCCAGGGGAGTACGAGCAGTACGTC. The V call is TRBV6-1, the J call TRBJ2-7, with D maybe TRBD1 (6 bases). Germline values: CDR1 MNHNS, CDR2 SASEGT. This CDR3 is 14 amino acids long. With 5 bases removed from V and 4 bases from J, the gap between germline ends came to 15 bases.

The table lists this clonotype with many counts. V usage is TRBV5-1 and J usage is TRBJ2-1; the match to TRBD2 covers 9 bases. The ends lost 0 bases at V and 3 bases at J; junction bases unmatched: 4. The length of the CDR3 is 16 residues. Germline V gene sequence: CDR1 SGHRS, CDR2 YFSETQ. The CDR3 region is CASSLVVRGGYNEQFF. The CDR3 DNA reads as TGCGCCAGCAGCTTGGTGGTGCGGGGGGGCTACAATGAGCAGTTCTTC.

This clonotype was seen more than once but under ten times. The rearrangement links TRBV20-1 to TRBJ2-2; D possibly corresponds to TRBD2 (6 bases). V lost 2 bases and J 4 bases, leaving 11 bases between the germline ends. This CDR3 spans 14 amino acids. The germline V gene encodes CDR1 DFQATT and CDR2 SNEGSKA (reference sequence). CDR3 protein: CSARSLGGTGELFF. The DNA of the CDR3 is TGCAGTGCTAGATCGCTCGGGGGCACCGGGGAGCTGTTTTTT.

The chain employs TRBV30 and TRBJ1-5; D not resolved. Trimming pared 1 base from V and 4 bases from J, leaving 5 bases between. This CDR3 region has 12 residues. Per the germline V gene, CDR1 is GTSNPN and CDR2 is SVGIG (reference sequence). CDR3 protein: CAWSDLNQPQHF. DNA for the CDR3: TGTGCCTGGAGTGATTTGAATCAGCCCCAGCATTTT.

This clonotype was seen ten or more times. V usage is TRBV5-4 and J usage is TRBJ2-7, with TRBD1 identical over 9 bases. CDR1 is SGHNT, CDR2 YYREEE, per germline (reference sequence). This CDR3 is 14 amino acids long. J lost 7 bases, V lost 4 bases, and 9 bases had no gene match. CDR3: CASSPDRGGREQYV. The CDR3 nucleotides read TGTGCCAGCAGCCCGGACAGGGGAGGGAGAGAGCAGTACGTC.

This clonotype appeared many times. The CDR3 DNA reads TGTGCCATCAGTGCGACTAGTTTCCCCCCCGGGGAGCTGTTTTTT. It encodes CAISATSFPPGELFF. The rearrangement links TRBV10-3 to TRBJ2-2; D may be TRBD2 (6 bases). V was pared by 4 bases and J by 6 bases, with 15 bases between. Germline CDR1 ENHRY, CDR2 SYGVKD. The CDR3 sequence is 15 residues long.

The genes are TRBV7-2 and TRBJ1-1; D is perhaps TRBD1 (5 bases). The CDR3 is 14 residues long. The V and J ends lost 3 bases and 3 bases respectively, with 11 bases between them. Germline-derived CDR1 and CDR2 are SGHTA and FQGNSA. Here the CDR3 DNA reads TGTGCCAGCAGCTTTGACAGACAATACACTGAAGCTTTCTTT. This encodes CASSFDRQYTEAFF.